Each of the 23 T cell receptor beta chains below was sequenced from the same sample in a study of blood T cell repertoires in COVID-19. Here immunoSEQ multiplex PCR was the method, and the copy in TCRdb shows in-frame clones only, minus some. The data show roughly 87,000 clones, approximately 86% seen once. The sequencing sample was made of peripheral blood. These receptors all come from a man aged 40-55 years with acute or convalescent COVID-19.

This chain connects TRBV28 to TRBJ1-2; 10 bases align to TRBD1. Germline CDR1 and CDR2: MDHEN and SYDVKM. There are 17 residues in the CDR3. Trimming at V came to 2 bases and at J to 4 bases, leaving 10 bases not matched to a gene. CDR3 sequence: CASSLPSPGQGTYGYTF. The DNA of the CDR3 is TGTGCCAGCAGTTTACCCTCCCCGGGACAGGGGACCTATGGCTACACCTTC.

The chain joins TRBV6-5 to TRBJ2-2, with 10 bases matching TRBD1. The CDR3 extends over 15 amino acids. V shed 6 bases, J shed 3 bases, and the junction held 4 bases outside the gene matches. Looked up from germline, CDR1 is MNHEY and CDR2 is SVGAGI. In DNA, the CDR3 is TGTGCCAGCAGGTGGGGGACAGGGGACACCGGGGAGCTGTTTTTT. It codes for CASRWGTGDTGELFF.

The chain joins TRBV11-3 to TRBJ2-7; 7 bases match TRBD1. J lost 3 bases, V lost 5 bases, and 4 bases had no gene match. CDR1 is SGHNT, CDR2 YENEEA, per germline. The CDR3 is made up of 13 amino acids. For the CDR3, the DNA is TGTGCCAGCAGCAAGGGACAGTTCTACGAGCAGTACTTC. This sequence encodes CASSKGQFYEQYF.

The chain has TRBV9 and TRBJ2-1, with TRBD1 identical over 9 bases. This CDR3 has 15 residues. V trimming: 4 bases; J trimming: 0 bases; junction bases outside the gene matches: 2. Germline CDR1 reads SGDLS; CDR2 reads YYNGEE. The CDR3 DNA follows: TGTGCCAGCAGCTCGACAGGGGGCTCCTACAATGAGCAGTTCTTC. Its translation: CASSSTGGSYNEQFF.

This clone was observed a single time. The chain uses TRBV19 and TRBJ1-1; the D gene is possibly TRBD1 (6 bases). Between the trimmed V and J ends, which lost 5 bases and 0 bases, there was a span of 10 bases. CDR1 is LNHDA, CDR2 SQIVND, per germline (reference sequence). CDR3 length: 14 amino acids. CDR3 sequence reads: CASSPTGMNTEAFF. Written as DNA, the CDR3 is TGTGCCAGTAGTCCGACAGGTATGAACACTGAAGCTTTCTTT.

The genes are TRBV4-3 and TRBJ1-2, with 7 bases aligning to TRBD1. Germline CDR1 LGHNA, CDR2 YSLEER. The length of the CDR3 is 16 residues. V shed 1 base, J shed 6 bases, and the junction held 11 bases outside the gene matches. The CDR3 nucleotides read TGCGCCAGCAGCCAAGTGTTATCCAGGGGGATCGATGGCTACACCTTC. The encoded protein is CASSQVLSRGIDGYTF.

The rearrangement uses TRBV27 and TRBJ1-2; D is unclear. CDR1 is MNHEY, CDR2 SMNVEV, per germline (reference sequence). The V end was cut by 6 bases, the J end by 6 bases, with 14 bases between. This CDR3 has 13 amino acids. CDR3 loop: CASSLRASNGYTF. CDR3 nucleotide sequence: TGTGCCAGCAGCCTGAGGGCGAGCAATGGCTACACCTTC.

This clone was detected only a few times. The chain joins TRBV15 to TRBJ1-5, with TRBD1 identical over 9 bases. The CDR3 is 15 residues long. V shed 5 bases and J 2 bases; nucleotides not matched to a gene: 4. Germline V gene data show CDR1 as LNHNV and CDR2 as YYDKDF (reference sequence). Here the CDR3 DNA reads TGTGCCACCAGCGGGGGACAGGGCGGCAATCAGCCCCAGCATTTT. Its protein is CATSGGQGGNQPQHF.

This chain connects TRBV19 to TRBJ1-1; D not resolved. The CDR3 contains 14 residues. Germline V gives CDR1 LNHDA, CDR2 SQIVND (reference sequence). Between the trimmed V and J ends, which lost 0 bases and 3 bases, there was a span of 8 bases. The CDR3 is CASSIDVGYTEAFF. CDR3 in DNA: TGTGCCAGTAGTATAGATGTCGGGTACACTGAAGCTTTCTTT.

The chain combines TRBV14 with TRBJ2-7; possible D gene TRBD2, 6 bases. This CDR3 has 12 residues. The germline V gene has CDR1 SGHDN and CDR2 FVKESK. V lost 5 bases to trimming and J lost 6 bases, with 11 bases between them. DNA for the CDR3: TGTGCCAGCAGCGTTGGAGGGTTCGAGCAGTACTTC. Translation gives CASSVGGFEQYF.

The chain combines TRBV7-9 with TRBJ1-1, with TRBD1 matching 7 bases. From germline, CDR1 is SEHNR and CDR2 FQNEAQ (reference sequence). Losses at the gene ends were 3 bases for V and 3 bases for J; bases not matched to a gene: 4. The CDR3 extends over 14 amino acids. CDR3 sequence reads: CASSFYDRDTEAFF. CDR3 coding DNA: TGTGCCAGCAGCTTTTATGACAGGGACACTGAAGCTTTCTTT.

The genes are TRBV6-5 and TRBJ2-1, with D maybe TRBD2 (6 bases). V was trimmed by 11 bases and J by 3 bases, leaving 14 bases between them. The length of the CDR3 is 13 residues. Per germline, CDR1 MNHEY and CDR2 SVGAGI. The DNA of the CDR3 is TGTGCCTGCCAAGGCGGGATCTACAATGAGCAGTTCTTC. Translation: CACQGGIYNEQFF.

The CDR3 sequence is CASSPRAQAGETQYF. The CDR3 region has the DNA TGTGCCAGCAGCCCCCGGGCCCAAGCGGGAGAGACCCAGTACTTC. The chain has TRBV9 and TRBJ2-5; D perhaps matches TRBD2 (6 bases). The germline CDR1 and CDR2 sequences are SGDLS and YYNGEE. The V end was cut by 4 bases, the J end by 4 bases, with 17 bases between. The CDR3 sequence is 15 residues long.

The chain couples TRBV7-9 to TRBJ1-1; 7 bases fit TRBD1. V gave up 1 base and J gave up 1 base; unmatched junction bases: 3. Looked up from germline, CDR1 is SEHNR and CDR2 is FQNEAQ (reference sequence). This CDR3 is built from 15 residues. The CDR3 DNA reads TGTGCCAGCAGCTTAGGGACAGGACCGAACACTGAAGCTTTCTTT. Translation: CASSLGTGPNTEAFF. Full variable domain (rest looked up from reference TRBV7-9 and TRBJ1-1): DTGVSQNPRHKITKRGQNVTFRCDPISEHNRLYWYRQTLGQGPEFLTYFQNEAQLEKSRLLSDRFSAERPKGSFSTLEIQRTEQGDSAMYLCASSLGTGPNTEAFFGQGTRLTVV.

Comments on this clone: Other DNA sequences within the sample encode an identical CDR3. The chain joins TRBV7-9 to TRBJ1-1; D is uncertain. This CDR3 contains 12 residues. The V end was cut by 1 base, the J end by 5 bases, with 5 bases between. Germline lookup yields CDR1 SEHNR and CDR2 FQNEAQ (reference sequence). The CDR3 nucleotides read TGTGCCAGCAGCTTAGGGAGGACTGAAGCTTTCTTT. Translated: CASSLGRTEAFF.

This clone was seen many times. The chain carries TRBV4-2 and TRBJ2-7, with TRBD1 matching 12 bases. Germline V lookup: CDR1 LGHNA, CDR2 YNFKEQ. CDR3 length: 16 amino acids. V was clipped by 3 bases and J by 6 bases; unmatched bases: 9. CDR3 loop: CASSHRAGTGGVEQYF. The CDR3 coding sequence is TGTGCCAGCAGCCATCGCGCCGGGACAGGGGGCGTCGAGCAGTACTTC.

The V gene is TRBV7-9, the J gene TRBJ1-2, with TRBD1 matching 11 bases. This CDR3 spans 16 amino acids. Germline-derived CDR1 and CDR2 are SEHNR and FQNEAQ (reference sequence). The V and J ends lost 6 bases and 4 bases, in that order; junction bases with no gene match: 10. The DNA for the CDR3 is TGTGCCAGCAGTCGAGGGACAGGGGGTTTGGGCTATGGCTACACCTTC. Protein: CASSRGTGGLGYGYTF.

The CDR3 spells CASSKGLAFYEQYF. The CDR3 region has the DNA TGTGCCAGCAGCAAGGGACTAGCTTTCTACGAGCAGTACTTC. This chain connects TRBV5-8 to TRBJ2-7; 9 bases align to TRBD2. The ends lost 4 bases at V and 3 bases at J; junction bases unmatched: 5. The CDR3 sequence is 14 residues long. Looked up from germline, CDR1 is SGHTS and CDR2 is YDEGEE.

The chain carries TRBV30 and TRBJ2-7; no reliable D call. CDR3 length equals 12 residues. Trimming cost V 7 bases and J 2 bases, with 12 bases left between them. Germline V gives CDR1 GTSNPN, CDR2 SVGIG (reference sequence). The DNA for the CDR3 is TGTGCCTCAGAACATTTAACCTACGAGCAGTACTTC. Translation: CASEHLTYEQYF.

The chain combines TRBV3-1 (or the pseudogene TRBV3-2) with TRBJ2-3, with D possibly matching TRBD2 (6 bases). Germline-derived CDR1 and CDR2 are LGHDT and YNNKEL (reference sequence). The V gene lost 6 bases and the J gene lost 3 bases, with 10 bases spanning the gap. The CDR3 runs 13 residues. The CDR3 loop reads CASRLGGTDTQYF. The CDR3 DNA reads as TGTGCCAGCAGACTCGGGGGTACAGATACGCAGTATTTT.

This clone has a single count. The chain combines TRBV7-9 with TRBJ1-5, with TRBD1 matching 8 bases. V was clipped by 6 bases and J by 11 bases; unmatched bases: 12. The CDR3 contains 14 residues. Germline lookup yields CDR1 SEHNR and CDR2 FQNEAQ (reference sequence). The CDR3 sequence: CASSSGGEWGAQHF. In DNA, the CDR3 is TGTGCCAGCAGTTCAGGGGGCGAGTGGGGAGCCCAGCATTTT.

The chain employs TRBV4-3 and TRBJ1-1; D gene unclear. Germline-derived CDR1 and CDR2 are LGHNA and YSLEER. Deletions cut 3 bases from V and 1 base from J, with 9 bases between. This CDR3 comprises 14 residues. This chain's CDR3 is CASSHSHQNTEAFF. As DNA, the CDR3 is TGCGCCAGCAGCCACTCACACCAGAACACTGAAGCTTTCTTT.

The chain employs TRBV2 and TRBJ2-3; 7 bases are a match to TRBD2. The germline gives CDR1 SNHLY, CDR2 FYNNEI. The J segment lost 0 bases and the V segment lost 5 bases, leaving 11 bases of the junction unmatched. The CDR3 contains 17 residues. This CDR3 reads CASSKSGTILSTDTQYF. As DNA, the CDR3 is TGTGCCAGCAGTAAATCCGGGACTATTCTTAGCACAGATACGCAGTATTTT.